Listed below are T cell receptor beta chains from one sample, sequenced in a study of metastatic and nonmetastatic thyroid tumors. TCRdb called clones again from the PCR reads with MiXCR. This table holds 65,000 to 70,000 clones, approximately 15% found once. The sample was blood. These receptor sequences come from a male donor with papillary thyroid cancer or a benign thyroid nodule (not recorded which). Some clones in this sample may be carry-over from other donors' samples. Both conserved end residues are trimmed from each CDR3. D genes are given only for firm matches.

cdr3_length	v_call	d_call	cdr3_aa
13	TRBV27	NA	NSSLEGVGNTEAF
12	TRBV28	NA	ASRYDVSSYEQY
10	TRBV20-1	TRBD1	SATDRDWVLT
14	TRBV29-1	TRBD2	SVAGTSGSPGDTRY
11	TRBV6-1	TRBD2	ASMTSGSYEQY
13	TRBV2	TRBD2	AISREGRLTGELF
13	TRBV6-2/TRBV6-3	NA	ASSYSKGVPGEQF
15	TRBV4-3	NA	ASSQDPGTLNTGELF
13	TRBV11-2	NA	ASSGSGARDHGYT
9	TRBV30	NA	AWRVGAEAF
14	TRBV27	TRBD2	ASSYHLGLAQETQY
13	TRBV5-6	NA	ASSFQADRAYEQY
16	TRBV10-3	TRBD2	AISPEPGGLAGAGELF
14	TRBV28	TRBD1	ASSSNRDRGKYGYT
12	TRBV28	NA	ASSLSQEVTEAF
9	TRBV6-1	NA	ASRALGEQF
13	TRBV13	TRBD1	ASSSPGTGNYGYT
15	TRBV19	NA	ASSIVGRSYSNQPQH
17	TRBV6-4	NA	ASSASPRTLHSGANVLT
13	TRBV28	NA	ASKDSSNSGNTIY
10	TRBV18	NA	ASSQLEDTQY
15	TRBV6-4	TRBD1	ASSENPLGTGENIQY
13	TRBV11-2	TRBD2	ASLNELAGQETQY
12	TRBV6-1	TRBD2	ASRPGEGTGELF
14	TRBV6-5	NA	ASSYQSRRGNTEAF